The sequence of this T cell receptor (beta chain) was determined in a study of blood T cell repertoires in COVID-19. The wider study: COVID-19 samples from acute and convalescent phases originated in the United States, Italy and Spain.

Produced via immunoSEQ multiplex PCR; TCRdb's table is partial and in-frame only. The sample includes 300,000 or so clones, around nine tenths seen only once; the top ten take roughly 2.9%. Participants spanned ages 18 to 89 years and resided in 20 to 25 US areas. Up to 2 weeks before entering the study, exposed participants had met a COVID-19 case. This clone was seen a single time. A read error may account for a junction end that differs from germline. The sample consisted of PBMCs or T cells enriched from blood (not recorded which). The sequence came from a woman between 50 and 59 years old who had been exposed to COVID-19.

CDR3 region: CASSPDYTQETQYF. The DNA for the CDR3 is TGTGCTAGCAGTCCAGACTATACTCAAGAGACCCAGTACTTC. This chain joins TRBV7-7 and TRBJ2-5; weak D call: TRBD2 (5 bases). This CDR3 has 14 amino acids. Germline assignment: CDR1 SSHAT and CDR2 FNYEAQ (reference sequence).